A selection of T cell receptor beta chains follows, all from one sample in a study of Ad26.COV2.S vaccination and SARS-CoV-2 variants. The repertoire was sequenced with immunoSEQ multiplex PCR; TCRdb's copy has only in-frame clones and lacks some. The table includes about 350,000 clones, 80% to 90% detected once. This sample comprised peripheral blood, obtained in a trial of Ad26.COV2.S vaccine versus placebo. The receptors originated from a person between 18 and 65 years old who received the Ad26.COV2.S COVID-19 vaccine or a placebo. The CDR3 runs from the conserved cysteine through the conserved F or W. A D gene is named only where the DNA matches it firmly. The listing skips clone size in some rows; elsewhere it reads once, few, many or a size class.

V gene	D gene	clone size	J gene	CDR3 protein	CDR3 DNA
TRBV2	TRBD2	.	TRBJ2-7	CASRGEGTSYEQYF	TGTGCCAGCAGGGGGGAGGGGACGAGCTACGAGCAGTACTTC
TRBV4-2	.	.	TRBJ2-3	CASSQSGGPLTDTQYF	TGTGCCAGCAGCCAATCAGGGGGGCCCCTCACAGATACGCAGTATTTT
TRBV4-1	.	.	TRBJ1-1	CASSRAIDGLAEAFF	TGCGCCAGCAGCCGGGCGATTGACGGGTTGGCTGAAGCTTTCTTT
TRBV7-9	.	.	TRBJ2-3	CASTRTMGTGTDTQYF	TGTGCCAGCACCCGGACAATGGGGACCGGCACAGATACGCAGTATTTT
TRBV14	.	.	TRBJ2-3	CASSHSGTADTQYF	TGTGCCAGCAGCCACTCCGGGACCGCAGATACGCAGTATTTT
TRBV5-4	.	.	TRBJ2-7	CASSLDRAKNEQYF	TGTGCCAGCAGCTTGGATCGGGCCAAGAACGAGCAGTACTTC
TRBV27	.	.	TRBJ2-2	CASSPWGEAGELFF	TGTGCCAGCAGCCCCTGGGGGGAGGCCGGGGAGCTGTTTTTT
TRBV3-1/TRBV3-2	TRBD1	.	TRBJ2-5	CASRPGTGQETQYF	TGTGCCAGCAGACCCGGGACAGGGCAGGAGACCCAGTACTTC
TRBV19	TRBD1	once	TRBJ1-4	CASNQEGQGPEKLFF	TGTGCCAGTAATCAAGAGGGACAGGGTCCCGAAAAACTGTTTTTT
TRBV18	.	.	TRBJ2-7	CASSPVGSYEQYF	TGTGCCAGCTCACCAGTGGGCAGCTACGAGCAGTACTTC
TRBV24-1	.	.	TRBJ2-7	CATSDSRDIAYEQYF	TGTGCCACCAGTGACTCCCGGGACATTGCCTACGAGCAGTACTTC
TRBV28	TRBD2	.	TRBJ2-5	CASRSGGIQETQYF	TGTGCCAGCAGATCCGGGGGGATCCAAGAGACCCAGTACTTC
TRBV7-7	TRBD1	.	TRBJ2-5	CASSLRTGLGETQYF	TGTGCCAGCAGCCTGAGGACAGGGTTGGGAGAGACCCAGTACTTC
TRBV4-3	.	.	TRBJ1-1	CASSPQGATEAFF	TGCGCCAGCAGCCCGCAGGGTGCCACTGAAGCTTTCTTT
TRBV11-2	.	.	TRBJ2-2	CASSSTPTGELFF	TGTGCCAGCAGCTCAACCCCCACCGGGGAGCTGTTTTTT
TRBV29-1	.	.	TRBJ2-5	CSVRPASIQETQYF	TGCAGCGTTCGTCCAGCGAGCATCCAAGAGACCCAGTACTTC
TRBV6-1	.	.	TRBJ1-2	CASSDNNYGYTF	TGTGCCAGCAGTGACAATAACTATGGCTACACCTTC
TRBV3-1/TRBV3-2	.	.	TRBJ1-4	CASSQVGVSNEKLFF	TGTGCCAGCAGCCAAGTAGGGGTCAGTAATGAAAAACTGTTTTTT
TRBV27	TRBD2	.	TRBJ2-1	CASSLVGQGGEQFF	TGTGCCAGCAGTTTAGTGGGGCAGGGAGGGGAGCAGTTCTTC
TRBV6-5	.	.	TRBJ2-1	CASIRTAENEQFF	TGTGCCAGCATTAGGACAGCGGAGAATGAGCAGTTCTTC
TRBV7-2	.	.	TRBJ1-1	CASSSMAGSNTEAFF	TGTGCCAGCAGCTCAATGGCAGGCTCGAACACTGAAGCTTTCTTT
TRBV7-9	.	.	TRBJ2-5	CASSLGQTQYF	TGTGCCAGCAGCTTAGGTCAGACCCAGTACTTC
TRBV7-6	.	.	TRBJ2-1	CASSLDSADEQFF	TGTGCCAGCAGCCTCGACTCCGCAGATGAGCAGTTCTTC
TRBV19	TRBD1	.	TRBJ2-3	CASSTGQHSADTQYF	TGTGCCAGTAGTACGGGACAGCACAGCGCAGATACGCAGTATTTT
TRBV11-1	.	.	TRBJ2-7	CASSRGPSYEQYF	TGTGCCAGCAGCCGTGGGCCCTCCTACGAGCAGTACTTC
TRBV27	TRBD1	.	TRBJ1-2	CASGVRQGKINYGYTF	TGTGCCAGTGGTGTCCGACAGGGCAAAATTAACTATGGCTACACCTTC
TRBV7-2	.	.	TRBJ2-5	CASSWGGAETQYF	TGTGCCAGCAGTTGGGGGGGGGCGGAGACCCAGTACTTC
TRBV4-3	.	.	TRBJ2-7	CASSQVNGPYEQYF	TGCGCCAGCAGCCAAGTAAACGGGCCCTACGAGCAGTACTTC
TRBV5-6	TRBD1	once	TRBJ1-4	CASSRGTGGEKLFF	TGTGCCAGCAGCAGGGGGACAGGGGGTGAAAAACTGTTTTTT
TRBV6-4	.	.	TRBJ1-2	CASSDSGRLKGGYTF	TGTGCCAGCAGTGACTCGGGTCGCCTAAAAGGGGGCTACACCTTC
TRBV27	.	.	TRBJ2-1	CASALTAGRDEQFF	TGTGCCAGCGCCCTTACGGCAGGAAGAGATGAGCAGTTCTTC
TRBV7-2	TRBD2	few	TRBJ2-1	CASSLDLAGPQFF	TGTGCCAGCAGCTTAGATCTAGCGGGACCGCAGTTCTTC